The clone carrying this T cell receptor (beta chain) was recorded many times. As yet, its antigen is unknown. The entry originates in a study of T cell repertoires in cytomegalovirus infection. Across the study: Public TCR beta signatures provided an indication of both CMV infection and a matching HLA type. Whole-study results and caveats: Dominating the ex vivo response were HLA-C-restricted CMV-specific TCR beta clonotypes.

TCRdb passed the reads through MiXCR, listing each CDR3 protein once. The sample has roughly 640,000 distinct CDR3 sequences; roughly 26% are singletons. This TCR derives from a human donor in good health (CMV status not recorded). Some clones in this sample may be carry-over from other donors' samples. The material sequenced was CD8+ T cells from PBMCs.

CDR3 in DNA: TGTGCCAGCAGCCCCGAGCGGGCCAGGACCACAGATACGCAGTATTTT. Translation gives CASSPERARTTDTQYF. The rearrangement joins TRBV7-6 to TRBJ2-3, with a weak D call TRBD2 (6 bases). This CDR3 is built from 16 residues. V shed 5 bases and J shed 2 bases, with 17 bases lying between them. From germline, CDR1 is SGHVS and CDR2 FNYEAQ.